Given below is one T cell receptor (beta chain) in context. Its antigen is unknown. Germline V gene sequence: CDR1 SQVTM, CDR2 ANQGSEA. The CDR3 runs 13 residues. Trimming removed 8 bases from V and 1 base from J; junction bases left unmatched: 3. The source of the sample is a study of Graves' ophthalmopathy and Graves' hyperthyroidism. Study-level points and caveats: The majority of expanded thyroid clonotypes above 0.001 frequency also occurred in blood.

Scientists amplified the TCR beta CDR3 regions from RNA transcripts. HTBI primers were employed in first-round RT-PCR, then a second-round multiplex PCR followed. TCRdb reanalysed the multiplex PCR reads using MiXCR and keeps one entry per CDR3 protein. The sample lists about 1.1 million distinct CDR3 sequences; less than 45% were seen once. Hyperthyroidism cases were recent diagnoses of under 2 months' duration in people aged 18 to 65. The chain is built from TRBV29-1 and TRBJ2-2; 8 bases map to TRBD1. The sequenced sample consisted of peripheral blood or thyroid tissue (not recorded which). This sequence was found in an adult man with Graves' hyperthyroidism. CDR3 bases: TGCAGCCAAGGACAGGGGAACACCGGGGAGCTGTTTTTT. Translated, it gives CSQGQGNTGELFF.